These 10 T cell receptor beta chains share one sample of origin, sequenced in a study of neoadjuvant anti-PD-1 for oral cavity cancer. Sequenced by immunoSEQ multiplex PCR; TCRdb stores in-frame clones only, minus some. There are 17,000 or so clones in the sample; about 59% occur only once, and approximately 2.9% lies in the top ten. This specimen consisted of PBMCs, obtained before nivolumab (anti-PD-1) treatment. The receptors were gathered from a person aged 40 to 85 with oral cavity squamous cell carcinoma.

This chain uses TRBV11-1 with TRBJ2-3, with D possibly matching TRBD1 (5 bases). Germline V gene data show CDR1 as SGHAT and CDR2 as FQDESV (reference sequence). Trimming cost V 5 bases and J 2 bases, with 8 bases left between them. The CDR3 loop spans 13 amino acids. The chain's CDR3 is CASSLDNTDTQYF. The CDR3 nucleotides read TGTGCCAGCAGCCTGGACAACACAGATACGCAGTATTTT.

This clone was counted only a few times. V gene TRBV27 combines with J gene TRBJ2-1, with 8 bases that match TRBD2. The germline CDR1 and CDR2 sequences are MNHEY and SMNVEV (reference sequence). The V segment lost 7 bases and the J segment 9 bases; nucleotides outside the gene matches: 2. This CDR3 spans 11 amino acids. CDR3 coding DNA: TGTGCCAGCACCAGCGGGAGTGAGCAGTTCTTC. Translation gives CASTSGSEQFF.

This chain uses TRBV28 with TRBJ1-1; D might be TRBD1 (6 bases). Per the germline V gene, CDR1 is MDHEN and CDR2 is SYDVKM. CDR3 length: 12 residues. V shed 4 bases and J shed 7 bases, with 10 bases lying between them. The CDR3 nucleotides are TGTGCCAGCAGTTCGGACAGATTTGAAGCTTTCTTT. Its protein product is CASSSDRFEAFF.

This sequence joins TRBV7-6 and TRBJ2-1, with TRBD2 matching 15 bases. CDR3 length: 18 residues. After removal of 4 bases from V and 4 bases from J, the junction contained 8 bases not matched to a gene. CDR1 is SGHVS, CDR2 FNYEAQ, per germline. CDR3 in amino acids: CASSSGLAGGLIYNEQFF. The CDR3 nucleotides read TGTGCCAGCAGCTCGGGACTAGCGGGAGGCCTGATATACAATGAGCAGTTCTTC.

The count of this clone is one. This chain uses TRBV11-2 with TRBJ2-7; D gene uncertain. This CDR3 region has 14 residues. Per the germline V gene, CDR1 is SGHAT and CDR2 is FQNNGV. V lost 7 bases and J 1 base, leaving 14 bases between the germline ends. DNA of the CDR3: TGTGCCAGCACCGCGACACTGGGGTCCTACGAGCAGTACTTC. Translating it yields CASTATLGSYEQYF.

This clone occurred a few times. CDR3 nucleotides: TGTGCCAGCAGTTTATGGGGGGAAGCCTACGAGCAGTACTTC. Amino acids: CASSLWGEAYEQYF. The gene calls are TRBV27 and TRBJ2-7; D might be TRBD2 (6 bases). This CDR3 is built from 14 residues. Trimming left V 1 base short and J 2 bases short, with 9 bases between. Germline loops: CDR1 MNHEY, CDR2 SMNVEV (reference sequence).

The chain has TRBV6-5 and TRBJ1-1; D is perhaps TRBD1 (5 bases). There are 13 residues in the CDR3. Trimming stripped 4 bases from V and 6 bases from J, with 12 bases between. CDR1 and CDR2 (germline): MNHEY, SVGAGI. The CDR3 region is CASSLDMFSEAFF. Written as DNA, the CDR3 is TGTGCCAGCAGTTTGGACATGTTCTCTGAAGCTTTCTTT.

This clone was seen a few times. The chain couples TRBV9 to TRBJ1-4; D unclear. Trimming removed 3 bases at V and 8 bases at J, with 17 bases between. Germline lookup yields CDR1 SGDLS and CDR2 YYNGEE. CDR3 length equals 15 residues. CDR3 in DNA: TGTGCCAGCAGCGAAGAGGATACTGTCGGAGAAAAACTGTTTTTT. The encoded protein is CASSEEDTVGEKLFF.

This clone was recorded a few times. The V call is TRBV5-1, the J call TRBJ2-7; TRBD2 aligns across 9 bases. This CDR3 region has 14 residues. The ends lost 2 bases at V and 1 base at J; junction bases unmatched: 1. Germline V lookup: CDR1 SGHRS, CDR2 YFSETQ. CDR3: CASSFSGGSYEQYF. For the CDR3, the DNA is TGCGCCAGCAGCTTTAGCGGGGGATCCTACGAGCAGTACTTC.

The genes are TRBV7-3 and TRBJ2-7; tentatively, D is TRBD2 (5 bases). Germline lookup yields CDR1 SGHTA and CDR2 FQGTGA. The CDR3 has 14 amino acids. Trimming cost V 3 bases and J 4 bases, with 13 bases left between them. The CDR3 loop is CASSFRTPGYEQYF. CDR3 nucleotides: TGTGCCAGCAGCTTCCGGACCCCGGGGTACGAGCAGTACTTC.